Listed below are T cell receptor beta chains from one sample, sequenced in a study of cytomegalovirus exposure and HLA in healthy donors. Profiling relied on immunoSEQ multiplex PCR, and the TCRdb table lists in-frame clones only, not all of them. The data show about 30,000 clones, around nine tenths seen once. The sample consisted of PBMCs. The origin of the receptors is a boy under 18 in good health and CMV-seronegative. The conserved cysteine and the conserved F or W are not part of the CDR3 here.

j_call,v_call,cdr3_aa
TRBJ2-6,TRBV14,ASSQGQRYSGANVLT
TRBJ1-4,TRBV7-9,ASSLGRGADYEKLF
TRBJ1-2,TRBV5-1,ASTPGTGGGYGYT
TRBJ1-5,TRBV10-3,AISGDSLQPQH
TRBJ1-1,TRBV13,ASSLLGQTNTEAF
TRBJ2-3,TRBV5-4,ASSYRWTSGGADTQY
TRBJ1-2,TRBV27,ASSFVGRDNYGYT
TRBJ1-2,TRBV7-9,SSSFKAEYGYT
TRBJ2-5,TRBV5-4,ASRPRTSGQETQY
TRBJ2-2,TRBV25-1,ASSEIAGTGELF
TRBJ2-4,TRBV7-2,ASSQSRLTGNIQY
TRBJ2-7,TRBV7-9,ASSWSGVKSSYEQY
TRBJ2-5,TRBV7-3,ASSSEIQETQY
TRBJ2-1,TRBV9,ASSVGASGEYEQF
TRBJ1-1,TRBV11-2,ASSLGTWTDNTEAF
TRBJ1-2,TRBV19,ASSPAGTNYGYT
TRBJ2-7,TRBV6-5,ASRTTRNSYEQY
TRBJ2-2,TRBV28,ASSPLDRSETGELF
TRBJ2-1,TRBV7-2,ASSLAGGAYNEQF
TRBJ2-6,TRBV6-5,ASRDRGYGANVLT
TRBJ1-4,TRBV15,ATSRTGEKLF
TRBJ1-2,TRBV7-9,ASSFGLGGTNYGYT
TRBJ1-1,TRBV7-8,ASSLEFQGLTMNTEAF
-,TRBV6-1,ASSDVWGVGQGVFYEQY
TRBJ2-7,TRBV2,ASSEGTGNYEQY
TRBJ1-2,TRBV5-4,ASSLLQALKKDGYT
TRBJ1-1,TRBV19,ASSRDRDTEAF
TRBJ1-5,TRBV28,ASSFPPGGNQPQH
TRBJ2-5,TRBV5-1,ASSFSGGWETQY
TRBJ2-3,TRBV4-1,ASSFRYIAGGQDTQY
TRBJ1-6,TRBV28,ASSWDSTGYNSPLH
TRBJ2-2,TRBV7-9,ASSLAHLNTGELF
TRBJ2-3,TRBV7-3,ASSLNVLAGITDTQY
TRBJ2-7,TRBV10-3,AISDWDRNPHKAPGEQY
TRBJ2-2,TRBV7-2,ASSLTDTGELF
TRBJ1-5,TRBV5-6,ASSNLYSNQPQH
TRBJ2-3,TRBV6-4,ASSEVGTSGTDTQY
TRBJ2-3,TRBV5-4,ASSLDRGLAGPTDTQY
TRBJ2-7,TRBV5-1,ASSFGQRYEQY
TRBJ1-2,TRBV12-5,ASGLVRYNYGYT
TRBJ1-1,TRBV27,ASSYTGLNTEAF
TRBJ1-5,TRBV6-5,ASIAGGQGNQPQH
TRBJ2-1,TRBV5-6,ASSLPFSYNEQF
TRBJ2-7,TRBV2,ASAGFEQY
TRBJ1-3,TRBV27,ASSFLPPSGNTIY
TRBJ1-1,TRBV7-9,ASSLVGRENTEAF
TRBJ2-2,TRBV14,ASSQDRDTGELF
TRBJ1-5,TRBV11-2,ASSLSGGQPQH
TRBJ1-3,TRBV28,ASGQGGRPSGNTIY
TRBJ2-5,TRBV19,ASSRLAGEETQY
TRBJ1-2,TRBV9,ASSPADYGYT
TRBJ1-2,TRBV6-1,ASSELRADGYT
TRBJ2-2,TRBV25-1,ASSQLMNTGELF
TRBJ2-6,TRBV6-4,ASSDSAGSGANVLT
TRBJ2-1,TRBV27,ASRGQGLLQREQF
TRBJ2-5,TRBV15,ATSYSGGETQY
TRBJ1-1,TRBV4-1,ASSQDRGTEAF
TRBJ1-2,TRBV9,ASSGGQPGYT